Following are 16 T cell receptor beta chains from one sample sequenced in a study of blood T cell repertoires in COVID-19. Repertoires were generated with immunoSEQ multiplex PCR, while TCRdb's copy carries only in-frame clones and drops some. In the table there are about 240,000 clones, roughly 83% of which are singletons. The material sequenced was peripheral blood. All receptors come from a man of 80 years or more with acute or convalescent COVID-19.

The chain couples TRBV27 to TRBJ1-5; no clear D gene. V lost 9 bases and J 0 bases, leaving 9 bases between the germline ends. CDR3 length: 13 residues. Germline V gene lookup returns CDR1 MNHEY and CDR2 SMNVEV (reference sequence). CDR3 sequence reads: CASRGFSNQPQHF. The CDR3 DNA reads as TGTGCCAGTCGGGGTTTTAGCAATCAGCCCCAGCATTTT.

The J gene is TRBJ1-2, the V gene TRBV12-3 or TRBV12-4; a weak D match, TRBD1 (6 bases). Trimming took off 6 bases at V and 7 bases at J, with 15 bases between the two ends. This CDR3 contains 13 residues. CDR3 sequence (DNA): TGTGCCAGCAGCCTACAGGGATCCGCTGGCTACACCTTC. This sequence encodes CASSLQGSAGYTF.

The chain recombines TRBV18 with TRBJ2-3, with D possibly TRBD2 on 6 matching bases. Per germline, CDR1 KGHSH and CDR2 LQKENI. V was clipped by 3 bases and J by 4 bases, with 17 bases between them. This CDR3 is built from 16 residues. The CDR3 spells CASSPSLAGSADTQYF. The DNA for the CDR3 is TGTGCCAGCTCACCGTCTTTGGCGGGATCAGCAGATACGCAGTATTTT.

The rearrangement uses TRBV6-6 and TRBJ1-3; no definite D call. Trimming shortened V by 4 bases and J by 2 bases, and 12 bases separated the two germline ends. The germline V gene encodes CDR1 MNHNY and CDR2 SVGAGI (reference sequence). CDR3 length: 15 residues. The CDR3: CASSLHPGTGNTIYF. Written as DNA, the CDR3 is TGTGCCAGCAGTTTACACCCGGGGACTGGAAACACCATATATTTT.

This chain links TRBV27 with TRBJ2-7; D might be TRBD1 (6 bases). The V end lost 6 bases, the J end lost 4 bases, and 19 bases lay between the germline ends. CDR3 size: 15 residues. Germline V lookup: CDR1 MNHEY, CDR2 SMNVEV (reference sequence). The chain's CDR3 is CASRPSGTLLYEQYF. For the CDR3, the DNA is TGTGCCAGCAGGCCCTCCGGGACACTTCTTTACGAGCAGTACTTC.

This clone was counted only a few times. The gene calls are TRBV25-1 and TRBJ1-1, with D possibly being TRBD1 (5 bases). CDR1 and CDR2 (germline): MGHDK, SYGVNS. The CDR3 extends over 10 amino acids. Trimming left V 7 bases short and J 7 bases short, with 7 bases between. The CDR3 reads CASKGVEAFF. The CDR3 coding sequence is TGTGCCAGCAAAGGGGTTGAAGCTTTCTTT.

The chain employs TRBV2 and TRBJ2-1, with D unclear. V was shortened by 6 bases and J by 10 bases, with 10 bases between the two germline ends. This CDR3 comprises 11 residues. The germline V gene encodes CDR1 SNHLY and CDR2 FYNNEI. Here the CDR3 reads CASRASLEQFF. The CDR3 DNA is TGTGCCAGCAGGGCCTCCTTGGAGCAGTTCTTC.

The DNA for the CDR3 is TGTGCCAGCGGAGAGAAGAGAGGATGGGGACAGGGGCGCTACGAGCAGTACTTC. This gives the protein CASGEKRGWGQGRYEQYF. This chain connects TRBV27 to TRBJ2-7; 10 positions match TRBD1. V trimming: 8 bases; J trimming: 3 bases; junction bases outside the gene matches: 19. Per the germline V gene, CDR1 is MNHEY and CDR2 is SMNVEV (reference sequence). This CDR3 contains 18 residues.

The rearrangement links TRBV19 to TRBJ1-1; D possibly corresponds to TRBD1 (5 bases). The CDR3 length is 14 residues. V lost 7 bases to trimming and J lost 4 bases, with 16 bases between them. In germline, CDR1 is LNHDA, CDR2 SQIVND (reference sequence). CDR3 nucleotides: TGTGCCAGTAACCGGGTTGGCGGGGGCACTGAAGCTTTCTTT. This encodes CASNRVGGGTEAFF.

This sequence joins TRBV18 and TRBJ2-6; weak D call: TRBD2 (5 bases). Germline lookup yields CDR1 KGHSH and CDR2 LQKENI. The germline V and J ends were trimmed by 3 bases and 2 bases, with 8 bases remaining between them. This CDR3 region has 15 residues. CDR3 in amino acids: CASSPSLAGANVLTF. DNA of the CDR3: TGTGCCAGCTCACCCTCACTAGCTGGGGCCAACGTCCTGACTTTC. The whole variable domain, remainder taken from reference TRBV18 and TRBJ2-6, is NAGVMQNPRHLVRRRGQEARLRCSPMKGHSHVYWYRQLPEEGLKFMVYLQKENIIDESGMPKERFSAEFPKEGPSILRIQQVVRGDSAAYFCASSPSLAGANVLTFGAGSRLTVL.

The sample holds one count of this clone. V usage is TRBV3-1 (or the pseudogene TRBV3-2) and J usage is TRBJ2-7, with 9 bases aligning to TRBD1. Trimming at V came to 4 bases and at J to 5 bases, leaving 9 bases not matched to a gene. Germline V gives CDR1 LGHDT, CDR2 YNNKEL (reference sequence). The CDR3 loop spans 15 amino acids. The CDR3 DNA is TGTGCCAGCAGCCGTGGGACAGGGATTAGCAACGAGCAGTACTTC. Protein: CASSRGTGISNEQYF.

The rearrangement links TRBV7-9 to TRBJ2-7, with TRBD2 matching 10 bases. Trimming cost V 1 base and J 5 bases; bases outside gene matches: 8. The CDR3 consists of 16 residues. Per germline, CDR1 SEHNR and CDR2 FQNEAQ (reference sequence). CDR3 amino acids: CASSLVLAGAPDEQYF. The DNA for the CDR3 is TGTGCCAGCAGCTTAGTGCTAGCGGGAGCCCCGGACGAGCAGTACTTC.

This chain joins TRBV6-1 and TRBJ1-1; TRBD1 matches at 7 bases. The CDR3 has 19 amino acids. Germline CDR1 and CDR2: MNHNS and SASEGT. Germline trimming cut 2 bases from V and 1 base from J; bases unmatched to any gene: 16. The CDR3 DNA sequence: TGTGCCAGCAGTGAAAAAAATGGGGTCCGACAGGGTTGGAACACTGAAGCTTTCTTT. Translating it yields CASSEKNGVRQGWNTEAFF.

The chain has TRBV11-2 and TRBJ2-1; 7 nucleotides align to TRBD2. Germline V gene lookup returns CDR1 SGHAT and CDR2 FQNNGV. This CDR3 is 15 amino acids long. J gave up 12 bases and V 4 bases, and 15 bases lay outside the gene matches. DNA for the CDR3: TGTGCCAGCAGCTCTCCGGGACTACCGGCGGAAGGGCAGTTCTTC. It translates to CASSSPGLPAEGQFF. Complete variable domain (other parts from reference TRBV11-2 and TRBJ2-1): EAGVAQSPRYKIIEKRQSVAFWCNPISGHATLYWYQQILGQGPKLLIQFQNNGVVDDSQLPKDRFSAERLKGVDSTLKIQPAKLEDSAVYLCASSSPGLPAEGQFFGPGTRLTVL.

The CDR3 here is CASSPITNSYEQYF. CDR3 DNA sequence: TGTGCCAGCAGCCCCATTACAAACTCCTACGAGCAGTACTTC. The chain couples TRBV7-2 to TRBJ2-7; D is ambiguous. The length of the CDR3 is 14 residues. Germline loops: CDR1 SGHTA, CDR2 FQGNSA. The ends were cut back, 5 bases at V and 0 bases at J, with 11 bases in the middle.

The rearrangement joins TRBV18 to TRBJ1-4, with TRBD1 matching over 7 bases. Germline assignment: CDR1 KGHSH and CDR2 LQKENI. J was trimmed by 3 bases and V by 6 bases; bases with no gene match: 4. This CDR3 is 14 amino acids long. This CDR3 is CASSTGTANEKLFF. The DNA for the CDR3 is TGTGCCAGCTCTACCGGGACAGCTAATGAAAAACTGTTTTTT.